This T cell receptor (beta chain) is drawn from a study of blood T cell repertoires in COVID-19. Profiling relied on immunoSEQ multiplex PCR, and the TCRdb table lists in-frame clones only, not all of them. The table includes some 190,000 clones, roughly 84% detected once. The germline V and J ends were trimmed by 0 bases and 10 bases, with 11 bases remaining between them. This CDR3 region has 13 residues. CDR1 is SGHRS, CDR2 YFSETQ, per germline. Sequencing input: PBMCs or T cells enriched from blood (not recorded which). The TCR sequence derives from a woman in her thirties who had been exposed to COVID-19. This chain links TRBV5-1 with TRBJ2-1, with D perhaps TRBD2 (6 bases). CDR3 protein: CASSLGLVLEQFF. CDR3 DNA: TGCGCCAGCAGCTTGGGACTAGTCTTAGAGCAGTTCTTC. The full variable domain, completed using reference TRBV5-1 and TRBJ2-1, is KAGVTQTPRYLIKTRGQQVTLSCSPISGHRSVSWYQQTPGQGLQFLFEYFSETQRNKGNFPGRFSGRQFSNSRSEMNVSTLELGDSALYLCASSLGLVLEQFFGPGTRLTVL.